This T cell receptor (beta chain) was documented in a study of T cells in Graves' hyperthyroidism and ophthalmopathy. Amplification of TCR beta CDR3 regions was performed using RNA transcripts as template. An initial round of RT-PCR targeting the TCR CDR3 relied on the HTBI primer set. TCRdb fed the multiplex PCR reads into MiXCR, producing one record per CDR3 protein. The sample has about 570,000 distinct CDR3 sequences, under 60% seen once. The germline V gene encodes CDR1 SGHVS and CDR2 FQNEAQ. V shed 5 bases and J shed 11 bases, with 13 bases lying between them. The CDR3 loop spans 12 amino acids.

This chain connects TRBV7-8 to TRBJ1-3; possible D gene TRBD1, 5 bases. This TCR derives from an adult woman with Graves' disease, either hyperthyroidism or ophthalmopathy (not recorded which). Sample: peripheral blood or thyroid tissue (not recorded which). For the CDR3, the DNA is TGTGCCAGCAGCCCAAGGGACTTCGCCATATATTTT. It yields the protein CASSPRDFAIYF.